Listed here are 25 T cell receptor beta chains from one sample, sequenced in a study of low-dose radiotherapy and immunotherapy resistance in tumors. First-strand cDNA used TRAV- and TRBV-specific primers, covering alpha and beta chains. Amplification, which lasted 15 to 20 PCR cycles, used a constant-region primer and V-primer adapter to amplify TCRs. TCRdb recomputed calls from the reads with MiXCR, one row per CDR3 protein. Of fewer than 20,000 distinct CDR3 sequences in the sample, around 72% are singletons; the top ten hold around 10%. The source of these receptors is a human donor with advanced metastatic prostate, ovarian, gallbladder or colorectal cancer (not recorded which). This table probably holds off-target reads from a library built for another chain.

This sequence joins TRBV4-1 and TRBJ2-1, with D possibly being TRBD1 (6 bases). Trimming took off 4 bases at V and 0 bases at J, with 16 bases between the two ends. The germline V gene encodes CDR1 MGHRA and CDR2 YSYEKL. This CDR3 region has 17 residues. The CDR3 loop is CASSRGTRGYSYNEQFF. The CDR3 DNA sequence: TGCGCCAGCAGCCGGGGGACGAGGGGGTACTCCTACAATGAGCAGTTCTTC.

The CDR3 DNA follows: TGTGCCAGCAGTACAGGGGGCCGCTCTCAGCCCCAGCATTTT. Translation: CASSTGGRSQPQHF. The chain joins TRBV28 to TRBJ1-5, with 9 bases lining up with TRBD1. CDR1 MDHEN and CDR2 SYDVKM come from the germline V gene. After removal of 5 bases from V and 6 bases from J, the junction contained 5 bases not matched to a gene. The CDR3 runs 14 residues.

The gene calls are TRBV11-2 and TRBJ1-4; D perhaps matches TRBD1 (5 bases). V lost 6 bases, J lost 8 bases, and 16 bases lay in between. CDR1 is SGHAT and CDR2 is FQNNGV in the germline V gene. This CDR3 comprises 14 residues. This CDR3 is CASRHPGGEEKLFF. The CDR3 nucleotides are TGTGCCAGCAGGCACCCAGGAGGGGAGGAAAAACTGTTTTTT.

J is TRBJ1-2 and V is TRBV3-1; D is uncertain. CDR1 is LGHDT and CDR2 is YNNKEL in the germline V gene (reference sequence). This CDR3 is 12 amino acids long. The germline V and J ends were trimmed by 1 base and 3 bases, with 3 bases remaining between them. In nucleotides, the CDR3 is TGTGCCAGCAGCCAAGGAGACTATGGCTACACCTTC. Encoded protein: CASSQGDYGYTF.

The chain has TRBV5-3 and TRBJ2-1; D not certain. TRBV5-3 counts as an open reading frame of uncertain function. The CDR3 is made up of 12 amino acids. V lost 8 bases, J lost 9 bases, and 15 bases lay in between. CDR3 in amino acids: CASSLSRSEQFF. In nucleotides, the CDR3 is TGTGCCAGCAGCCTCAGCAGGAGTGAGCAGTTCTTC.

This clonotype was seen only a few times. This CDR3 reads CASTEQQSTDTQYF. DNA of the CDR3: TGTGCCAGCACCGAACAACAAAGCACAGATACGCAGTATTTT. This chain uses TRBV12-3 or TRBV12-4 with TRBJ2-3; D is undetermined. The CDR3 loop spans 14 amino acids. V was cut by 7 bases and J by 0 bases, with 11 bases left in between.

The chain combines TRBV5-4 with TRBJ2-1, with 12 bases identical to TRBD2. The V gene end was trimmed by 3 bases and the J gene end by 9 bases; junction bases not matched to a gene: 7. Germline values: CDR1 SGHNT, CDR2 YYREEE (reference sequence). This CDR3 has 15 residues. The chain's CDR3 is CASSSLAGGIGEQFF. CDR3 bases: TGTGCCAGCAGCTCCCTAGCGGGAGGGATCGGTGAGCAGTTCTTC.

V and J are TRBV4-1 and TRBJ2-1; maybe TRBD2 (5 bases). The CDR3 totals 12 residues. V was pared by 1 base and J by 12 bases, with 10 bases between. CDR1 MGHRA and CDR2 YSYEKL come from the germline V gene. CDR3 in amino acids: CASSQVGTRQFF. CDR3 DNA sequence: TGCGCCAGCAGCCAAGTTGGAACTAGGCAGTTCTTC.

The chain combines TRBV7-2 with TRBJ2-3; 11 bases are a match to TRBD2. This CDR3 has 15 residues. V lost 2 bases to trimming and J lost 3 bases; unmatched junction nucleotides: 1. Per germline, CDR1 SGHTA and CDR2 FQGNSA. The CDR3, as DNA: TGTGCCAGCAGCTTAATAGCGGGGGGGACAGATACGCAGTATTTT. It is translated as CASSLIAGGTDTQYF.

This clonotype has only a few counts. The chain couples TRBV28 to TRBJ1-6; TRBD1 aligns across 10 bases. V lost 3 bases to trimming and J lost 7 bases; unmatched junction nucleotides: 6. The V gene's germline CDR1 is MDHEN and CDR2 SYDVKM. The CDR3 is 16 amino acids. For the CDR3, the DNA is TGTGCCAGCAGTTTGCCCGGGACAGGGGTAAATTCACCCCTCCACTTT. Its protein is CASSLPGTGVNSPLHF.

This clonotype has more than one count but fewer than ten. CDR3 sequence (DNA): TGTGCCAGCAGCCCACAGGCTAGCAATCAGCCCCAGCATTTT. Its translation is CASSPQASNQPQHF. The chain couples TRBV7-2 to TRBJ1-5; TRBD1 is a possible D gene (5 bases). CDR1 is SGHTA, CDR2 FQGNSA, per germline. This CDR3 has 14 amino acids. Trimming took off 5 bases at V and 0 bases at J, with 8 bases between the two ends.

CDR3 nucleotides: TGTGCCAGCAGTCCCCCGGGACGGCCCGTGAACACTGAAGCTTTCTTT. Protein sequence: CASSPPGRPVNTEAFF. The chain combines TRBV28 with TRBJ1-1; a possible D gene is TRBD1 (5 bases). Trimming cost V 5 bases and J 0 bases, with 16 bases left between them. The germline V gene encodes CDR1 MDHEN and CDR2 SYDVKM. CDR3 length: 16 residues. Drawing the rest from reference TRBV28 and TRBJ1-1, the complete variable domain is DVKVTQSSRYLVKRTGEKVFLECVQDMDHENMFWYRQDPGLGLRLIYFSYDVKMKEKGDIPEGYSVSREKKERFSLILESASTNQTSMYLCASSPPGRPVNTEAFFGQGTRLTVV.

This chain links TRBV12-3 or TRBV12-4 with TRBJ1-4, with D uncertain. The CDR3 extends over 13 amino acids. V was pared by 1 base and J by 8 bases, with 8 bases between. CDR3 nucleotide sequence: TGTGCCAGCAGTTTAGGAGGGAACGAAAAACTGTTTTTT. It encodes CASSLGGNEKLFF.

The CDR3 loop is CASGRGVSTGELFF. CDR3 bases: TGTGCCAGCGGCAGGGGCGTGAGCACCGGGGAGCTGTTTTTT. The chain is built from TRBV25-1 and TRBJ2-2, with D possibly TRBD1 on 6 matching bases. The CDR3 is 14 residues long. V was trimmed by 8 bases and J by 4 bases, leaving 14 bases between them. In germline, CDR1 is MGHDK, CDR2 SYGVNS.

The J gene is TRBJ2-7, the V gene TRBV27, with no clear D. This CDR3 has 11 amino acids. In germline, CDR1 is MNHEY, CDR2 SMNVEV (reference sequence). The V end was cut by 3 bases, the J end by 7 bases, with 7 bases between. CDR3 sequence reads: CASSFLGEQYF. DNA of the CDR3: TGTGCCAGCAGTTTCCTTGGAGAGCAGTACTTC.

The rearrangement uses TRBV7-8 and TRBJ1-5; TRBD1 matches 7 bases. Germline assignment: CDR1 SGHVS and CDR2 FQNEAQ. The CDR3 has 15 amino acids. V was clipped by 1 base and J by 4 bases; unmatched bases: 4. CDR3 loop: CASSLVQGRNQPQHF. CDR3 in DNA: TGTGCCAGCAGCTTAGTACAGGGGAGGAATCAGCCCCAGCATTTT.

The chain carries TRBV6-1 and TRBJ2-7; 7 bases map to TRBD1. The CDR3 is 14 amino acids. Per germline, CDR1 MNHNS and CDR2 SASEGT. J lost 0 bases, V lost 6 bases, and 5 bases had no gene match. The CDR3, as DNA: TGTGCCAGCAGGGTACAGGGGACCTCCTACGAGCAGTACTTC. Translated: CASRVQGTSYEQYF.

The CDR3 DNA sequence: TGCGCCAGCAGCCACGGGACTCAGTACGAGCAGTACTTC. It encodes CASSHGTQYEQYF. V is TRBV4-3 and J is TRBJ2-7; possibly TRBD2 for D (6 bases). With 3 bases removed from V and 4 bases from J, the gap between germline ends came to 10 bases. This CDR3 spans 13 amino acids. Per germline, CDR1 LGHNA and CDR2 YSLEER.

This chain joins TRBV19 and TRBJ2-7; D call uncertain. This CDR3 comprises 14 residues. Trimming left V 5 bases short and J 5 bases short, with 16 bases between. Germline CDR1 LNHDA, CDR2 SQIVND (reference sequence). Here the CDR3 reads CASSPRLGVHEQYF. The CDR3 coding sequence is TGTGCCAGTAGTCCACGGTTAGGAGTCCACGAGCAGTACTTC.

The CDR3 DNA follows: TGTGCCAGCAGAAAGACAGGGTCAGAGACCCAGTACTTC. This translates into CASRKTGSETQYF. This chain links TRBV5-3 with TRBJ2-5, with 7 nucleotides matching TRBD1. TRBV5-3 is classed as an ORF, of uncertain function. Germline trimming cut 8 bases from V and 4 bases from J; bases unmatched to any gene: 8. The CDR3 has 13 amino acids.

Only a few counts were recorded for this clonotype. This chain links TRBV6-2 or TRBV6-3 with TRBJ1-5; D remains unclear. This CDR3 is 17 amino acids long. The V end was cut by 0 bases, the J end by 5 bases, with 17 bases between. Germline V gives CDR1 MNHEY, CDR2 SVGEGT. DNA of the CDR3: TGTGCCAGCAGTTACTCTTTCTCCGGTCAGCCCCATCAGCCCCAGCATTTT. It is translated as CASSYSFSGQPHQPQHF.

This sequence joins TRBV20-1 and TRBJ2-7, with D possibly TRBD1 on 5 matching bases. The germline V and J ends were trimmed by 6 bases and 0 bases, with 12 bases remaining between them. This CDR3 is built from 13 residues. CDR1 and CDR2 from the germline V gene are DFQATT and SNEGSKA (reference sequence). CDR3 coding DNA: TGCAGTGCGAGGCCAGGGCCCTCCTACGAGCAGTACTTC. It specifies CSARPGPSYEQYF.

This clonotype was detected a few times. This chain joins TRBV13 and TRBJ2-3; 13 nucleotides line up with TRBD2. The V segment lost 6 bases and the J segment 4 bases; nucleotides outside the gene matches: 7. The CDR3 totals 16 residues. Germline CDR1 PRHDT, CDR2 FYEKMQ (reference sequence). CDR3 protein: CASRQQLAGGADTQYF. The DNA of the CDR3 is TGTGCCAGCAGACAGCAACTAGCGGGAGGGGCAGATACGCAGTATTTT. The full variable domain, rest sourced from reference TRBV13 and TRBJ2-3, is AAGVIQSPRHLIKEKRETATLKCYPIPRHDTVYWYQQGPGQDPQFLISFYEKMQSDKGSIPDRFSAQQFSDYHSELNMSSLELGDSALYFCASRQQLAGGADTQYFGPGTRLTVL.

This chain links TRBV6-6 with TRBJ1-5; possible D gene TRBD1, 5 bases. The CDR3 has 15 residues. Trimming took off 0 bases at V and 2 bases at J, with 8 bases between the two ends. Looked up from germline, CDR1 is MNHNY and CDR2 is SVGAGI (reference sequence). The CDR3: CASSYSVGGNQPQHF. In DNA form, the CDR3 reads TGTGCCAGCAGTTACTCGGTAGGGGGCAATCAGCCCCAGCATTTT.

The CDR3 DNA follows: TGTGCCAGCACCCTGACAGGGACGAACACCGGGGAGCTGTTTTTT. It encodes CASTLTGTNTGELFF. This chain joins TRBV5-4 and TRBJ2-2, with 7 positions matching TRBD1. The ends lost 6 bases at V and 0 bases at J; junction bases unmatched: 5. Per germline, CDR1 SGHNT and CDR2 YYREEE (reference sequence). The CDR3 runs to 15 residues. Filled out from reference TRBV5-4 and TRBJ2-2, the complete variable domain reads ETGVTQSPTHLIKTRGQQVTLRCSSQSGHNTVSWYQQALGQGPQFIFQYYREEENGRGNFPPRFSGLQFPNYSSELNVNALELDDSALYLCASTLTGTNTGELFFGEGSRLTVL.